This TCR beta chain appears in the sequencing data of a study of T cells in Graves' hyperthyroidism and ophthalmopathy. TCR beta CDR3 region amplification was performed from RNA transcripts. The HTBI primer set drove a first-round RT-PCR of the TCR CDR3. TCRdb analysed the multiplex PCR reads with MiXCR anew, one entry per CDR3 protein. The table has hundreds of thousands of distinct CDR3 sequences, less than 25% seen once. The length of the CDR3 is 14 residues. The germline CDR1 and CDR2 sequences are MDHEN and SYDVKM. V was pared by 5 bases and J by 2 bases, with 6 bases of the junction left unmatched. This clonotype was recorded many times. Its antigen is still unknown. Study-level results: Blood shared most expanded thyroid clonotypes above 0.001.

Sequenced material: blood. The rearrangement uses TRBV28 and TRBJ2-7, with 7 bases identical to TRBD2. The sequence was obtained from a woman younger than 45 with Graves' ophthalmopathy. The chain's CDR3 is CASSVQRGTYEQYF. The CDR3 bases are TGTGCCAGCAGTGTCCAGCGGGGAACCTACGAGCAGTACTTC.